This TCR beta chain was retrieved from a study of T cells in localized non-small cell lung cancer. As concerns this clone: Its antigen is undetermined.

Whole-study results and caveats: Among the top 100 tumor clones, a median about 57 appeared in adjacent lung.

This table comes from immunoSEQ multiplex PCR, and its TCRdb copy is limited to in-frame clones, with some not included. Of roughly 53,000 clones in the sample, roughly 88% were seen once. The sample in question was peripheral blood mononuclear cells, obtained before any cancer treatment. The origin of this receptor is a man between 40 and 70 years old with stage III lung adenocarcinoma.

CDR3 coding DNA: TGTGCCAGCAGCTTAGCGGAGGTACCGCAAGTCTCCTACGAGCAGTACTTC. Translating it yields CASSLAEVPQVSYEQYF. The chain carries TRBV7-8 and TRBJ2-7, with D possibly TRBD2 on 5 matching bases. This CDR3 contains 17 residues. V gave up 0 bases and J gave up 0 bases, with 15 bases separating them. Germline CDR1 reads SGHVS; CDR2 reads FQNEAQ.